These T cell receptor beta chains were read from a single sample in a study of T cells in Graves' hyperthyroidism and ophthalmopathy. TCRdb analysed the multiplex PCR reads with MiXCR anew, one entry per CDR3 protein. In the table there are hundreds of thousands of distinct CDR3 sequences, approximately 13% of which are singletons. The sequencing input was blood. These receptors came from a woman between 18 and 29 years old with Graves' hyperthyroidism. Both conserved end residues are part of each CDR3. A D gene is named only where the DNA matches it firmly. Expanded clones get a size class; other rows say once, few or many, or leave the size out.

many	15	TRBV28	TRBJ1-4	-	TGTGCCAGCAGTCCACCCGGGAGAACTAATGAAAAACTGTTTTTT	CASSPPGRTNEKLFF
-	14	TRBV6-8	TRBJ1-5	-	TGTGCCAGCAGGGGGGACCGGCTCAATCAGCCCCAGCATTTT	CASRGDRLNQPQHF
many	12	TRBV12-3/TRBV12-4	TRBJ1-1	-	TGTGCCAGCAATGCGGGCCTCACTGAAGCTTTCTTT	CASNAGLTEAFF
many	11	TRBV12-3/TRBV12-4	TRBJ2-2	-	TGTGCCAGCAGCTGGCGTGGGGAGCTGTTTTTT	CASSWRGELFF
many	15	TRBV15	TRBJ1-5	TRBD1	TGTGCCACCAGCAGAGGGGGGACAGGGAATCAGCCCCAGCATTTT	CATSRGGTGNQPQHF
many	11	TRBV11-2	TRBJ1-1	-	TGTGCCAGCAGGAAGAGGGGTGAAGCTTTCTTT	CASRKRGEAFF
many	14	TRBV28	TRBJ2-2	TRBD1	TGTGCCAGCAGTCGGGACAGGGGAACCGGGGAGCTGTTTTTT	CASSRDRGTGELFF
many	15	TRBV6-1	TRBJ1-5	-	TGTGCCAGCAGCCTTGGAGCAGGTAGCAATCAGCCCCAGCATTTT	CASSLGAGSNQPQHF
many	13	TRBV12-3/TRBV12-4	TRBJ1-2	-	TGTGCCAGCAGTTTTGGGGCAATCTATGGCTACACCTTC	CASSFGAIYGYTF
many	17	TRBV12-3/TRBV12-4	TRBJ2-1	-	TGTGCCAGCAGTTTGAGAATTCACGGCTCTACGGGGAATGAGCAGTTCTTC	CASSLRIHGSTGNEQFF
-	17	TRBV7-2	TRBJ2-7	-	TGTGCCAGCAGCCTATTCTTCGTCCGGGACCGTGATGCGCGGCAGTACTTC	CASSLFFVRDRDARQYF
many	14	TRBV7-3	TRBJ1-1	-	TGTGCCAGCAGCTTAATGGCAGGGAACACTGAAGCTTTCTTT	CASSLMAGNTEAFF
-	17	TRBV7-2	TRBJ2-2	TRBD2	TGTGCCAGCAGCAAGACCGGGACTAGCGGGGGTACCGGGGAGCTGTTTTTT	CASSKTGTSGGTGELFF
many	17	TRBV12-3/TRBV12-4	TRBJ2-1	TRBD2	TGTGCCAGCAGTGCTGCCAGCGGGAGTAGCTCCTACAATGAGCAGTTCTTC	CASSAASGSSSYNEQFF
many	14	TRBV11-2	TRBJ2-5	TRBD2	TGTGCCAGCAGCTCTCTCCTAGCCGGGGGGGCCCAGTACTTC	CASSSLLAGGAQYF
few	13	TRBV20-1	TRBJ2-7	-	TGCAGTGCTGCGGCCGGGAACCCGTCTGAGCAGTACTTC	CSAAAGNPSEQYF
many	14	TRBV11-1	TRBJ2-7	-	TGTGCCAGCAGCCAGGGAACGGGGTGGTACGAGCAGTACTTC	CASSQGTGWYEQYF
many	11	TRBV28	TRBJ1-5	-	TGTGCCAGCAGTTTGACGTACGGCCAGCATTTT	CASSLTYGQHF
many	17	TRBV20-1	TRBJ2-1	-	TGCAGTGCCGACGGAATAGCCGACAGAGCCTCCTACAATGAGCAGTTCTTC	CSADGIADRASYNEQFF
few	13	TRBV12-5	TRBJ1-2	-	TGTGCTAGTGGTTTGGGGGGTCTTTATGGCTACACCTTC	CASGLGGLYGYTF
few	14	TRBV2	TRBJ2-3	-	TGTGCCAGCAGCGTAATTAGTCGGTGGGATACGCAGTATTTT	CASSVISRWDTQYF
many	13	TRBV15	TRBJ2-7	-	TGTGCCATAAGGGCGGAGAAGTTCGACGAGCAGTACTTC	CAIRAEKFDEQYF
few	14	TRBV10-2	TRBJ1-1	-	TGCGCCAGCAGTGAGTTATCCAGCTACGGGGGAGCTTTCTTT	CASSELSSYGGAFF
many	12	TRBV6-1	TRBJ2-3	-	TGTGCCAGCAGGTTGGAGGCAGATACGCAGTATTTT	CASRLEADTQYF
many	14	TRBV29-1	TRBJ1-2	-	TGCAGCGTCGACAGACAGGTCGGGTACTATGGCTACACCTTC	CSVDRQVGYYGYTF
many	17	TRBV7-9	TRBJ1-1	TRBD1	TGTGCCAGCAGCTCTTTCAGGGACAGGGGGGGAGGCACTGAAGCTTTCTTT	CASSSFRDRGGGTEAFF
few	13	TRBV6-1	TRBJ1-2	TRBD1	TGTGCCAGCAGTCCCAGGACAGGCTATGGCTACACCTTC	CASSPRTGYGYTF
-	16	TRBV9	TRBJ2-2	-	TGTGCCAGCAGCTTGCCTAGAGGGGGTGACACCGGGGAGCTGTTTTTT	CASSLPRGGDTGELFF
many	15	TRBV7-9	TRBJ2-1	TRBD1	TGTGCCAGCAGCGGGGACAGTGATTGGTTCAATGAGCAGTTCTTC	CASSGDSDWFNEQFF
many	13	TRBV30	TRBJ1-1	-	TGTGCCTGGAGTCCAAGGAGCAACACTGAAGCTTTCTTT	CAWSPRSNTEAFF
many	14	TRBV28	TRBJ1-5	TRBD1	TGTGCCAGCAGTTCTGAGGGGGCCACATGGCCCCAGCATTTT	CASSSEGATWPQHF
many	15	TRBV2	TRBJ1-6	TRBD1	TGTGCCAGTGAAGGACAGGCCCTGTCCAATTCACCCCTCCACTTT	CASEGQALSNSPLHF
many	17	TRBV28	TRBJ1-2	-	TGTGCCAGCAGTCCTTCGACAGCCTACCTCCTGGGTTATGGCTACACCTTC	CASSPSTAYLLGYGYTF
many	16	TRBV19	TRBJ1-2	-	TGTGCCAGTAGTCTCGTGACAGGCACCTACGACTATGGCTACACCTTC	CASSLVTGTYDYGYTF
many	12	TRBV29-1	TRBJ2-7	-	TGCAGCGTTGTCCGGGGGGCGGGCGAGCAGTACTTC	CSVVRGAGEQYF
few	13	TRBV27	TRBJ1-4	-	TGTGCCAGCGCCCGGAGGGCTAATGAAAAGCTGTTTTTT	CASARRANEKLFF
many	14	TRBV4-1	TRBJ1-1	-	TGCGCCAGCAGCCCATTTGGGCAGAACACTGAAGCTTTCTTT	CASSPFGQNTEAFF
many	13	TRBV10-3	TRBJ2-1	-	TGTGCCATCAGTGAAGGCCGAGAGGATGAGCAGTTCTTC	CAISEGREDEQFF
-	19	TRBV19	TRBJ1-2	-	TGTGCCAGTAGTATGATGGGAGTTGTAGGGGACAAACTTCACTATGGCTACACCTTC	CASSMMGVVGDKLHYGYTF
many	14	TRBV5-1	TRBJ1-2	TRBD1	TGCGCCAGCAGCGGCGGAGGGACAGGAGATGGCTACACCTTC	CASSGGGTGDGYTF
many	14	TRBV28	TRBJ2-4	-	TGTGCCAGCAGGGGGTGGGGAGCCAAAAACATTCAGTACTTC	CASRGWGAKNIQYF
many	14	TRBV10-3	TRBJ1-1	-	TGTGCCATCAGTGATCTGGGGGCGCAGGGAGGAGCTTTCTTT	CAISDLGAQGGAFF
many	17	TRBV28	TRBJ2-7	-	TGTGCCAGCAGTTATAACCCCCGGGCCCCAACCCCTTACGAGCAGTACTTC	CASSYNPRAPTPYEQYF